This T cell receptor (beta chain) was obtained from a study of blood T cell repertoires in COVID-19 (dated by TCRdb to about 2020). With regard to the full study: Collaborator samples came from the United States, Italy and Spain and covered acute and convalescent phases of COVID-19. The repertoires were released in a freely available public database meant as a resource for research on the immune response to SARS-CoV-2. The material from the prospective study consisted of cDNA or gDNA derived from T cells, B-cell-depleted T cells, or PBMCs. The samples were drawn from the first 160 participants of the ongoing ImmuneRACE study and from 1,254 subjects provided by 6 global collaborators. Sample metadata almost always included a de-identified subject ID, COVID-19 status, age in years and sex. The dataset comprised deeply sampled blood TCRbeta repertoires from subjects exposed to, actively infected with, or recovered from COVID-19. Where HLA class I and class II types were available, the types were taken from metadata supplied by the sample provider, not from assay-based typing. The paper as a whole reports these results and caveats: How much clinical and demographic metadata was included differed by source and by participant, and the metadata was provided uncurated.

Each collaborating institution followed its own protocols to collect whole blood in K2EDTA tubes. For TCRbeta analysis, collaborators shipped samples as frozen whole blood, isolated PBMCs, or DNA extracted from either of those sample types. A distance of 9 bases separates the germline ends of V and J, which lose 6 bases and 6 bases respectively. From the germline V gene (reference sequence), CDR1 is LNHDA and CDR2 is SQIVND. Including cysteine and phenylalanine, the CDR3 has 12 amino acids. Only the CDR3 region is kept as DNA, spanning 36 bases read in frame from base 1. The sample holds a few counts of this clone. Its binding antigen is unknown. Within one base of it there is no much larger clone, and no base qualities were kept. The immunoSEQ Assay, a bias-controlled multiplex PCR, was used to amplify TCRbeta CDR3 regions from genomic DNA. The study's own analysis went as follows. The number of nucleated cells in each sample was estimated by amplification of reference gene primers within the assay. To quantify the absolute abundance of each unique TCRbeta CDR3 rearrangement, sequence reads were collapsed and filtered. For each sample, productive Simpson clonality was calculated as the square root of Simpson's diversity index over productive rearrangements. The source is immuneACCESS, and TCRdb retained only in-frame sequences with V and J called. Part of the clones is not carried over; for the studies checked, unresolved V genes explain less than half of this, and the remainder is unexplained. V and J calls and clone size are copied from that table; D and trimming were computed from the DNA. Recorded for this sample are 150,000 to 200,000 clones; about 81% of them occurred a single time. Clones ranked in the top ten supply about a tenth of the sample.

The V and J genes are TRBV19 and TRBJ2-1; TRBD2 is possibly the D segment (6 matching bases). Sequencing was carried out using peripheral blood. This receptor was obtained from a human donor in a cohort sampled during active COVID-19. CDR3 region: CASRTRGNEQFF. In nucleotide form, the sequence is TGTGCCAGTAGGACGCGGGGCAATGAGCAGTTCTTC.